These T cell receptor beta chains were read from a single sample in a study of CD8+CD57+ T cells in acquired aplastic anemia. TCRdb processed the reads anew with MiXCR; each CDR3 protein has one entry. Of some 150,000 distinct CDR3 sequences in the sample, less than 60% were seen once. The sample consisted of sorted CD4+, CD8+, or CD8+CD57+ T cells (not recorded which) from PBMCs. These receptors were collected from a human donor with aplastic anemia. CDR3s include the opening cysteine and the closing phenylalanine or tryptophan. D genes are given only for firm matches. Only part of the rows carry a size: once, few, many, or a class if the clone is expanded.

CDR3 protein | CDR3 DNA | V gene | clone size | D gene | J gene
CSVASGASSYEQYF | TGCAGCGTTGCGAGTGGGGCGAGCTCCTACGAGCAGTACTTC | TRBV29-1 | . | . | TRBJ2-7
CASRPGTVFTEAFF | TGTGCCAGTAGACCCGGGACAGTTTTCACTGAAGCTTTCTTT | TRBV19 | . | TRBD1 | TRBJ1-1
CASKRGQSTDTQYF | TGTGCCAGCAAACGGGGACAGAGCACAGATACGCAGTATTTT | TRBV7-2 | . | TRBD1 | TRBJ2-3
CASTPGSNNRFTGELFF | TGTGCCAGCACTCCTGGGTCCAACAACAGGTTCACCGGGGAGCTGTTTTTT | TRBV10-3 | . | . | TRBJ2-2
CASSLGGTGIMNTEAFF | TGTGCCAGCAGCTTAGGCGGGACAGGGATAATGAACACTGAAGCTTTCTTT | TRBV7-9 | . | TRBD1 | TRBJ1-1
CAIKPGATYEQYF | TGTGCCATCAAGCCGGGGGCGACCTACGAGCAGTACTTC | TRBV10-3 | . | . | TRBJ2-7
CASSPPNGQPQHF | TGTGCCAGCAGCCCTCCAAACGGTCAGCCCCAGCATTTT | TRBV14 | many | . | TRBJ1-5
CSAETLTYEKLFF | TGCAGCGCTGAGACCCTAACCTATGAAAAACTGTTTTTT | TRBV20-1 | many | . | TRBJ1-4
CASSEQGGNDEQYF | TGCGCCAGCAGTGAGCAGGGAGGTAACGACGAGCAGTACTTC | TRBV10-1 | once | . | TRBJ2-7
CASSPGQSKHF | TGTGCCAGCAGCCCTGGACAGTCAAAGCATTTT | TRBV7-9 | . | . | TRBJ1-5
CSAKGTDSGNTIYF | TGCAGTGCTAAGGGGACAGACTCTGGAAACACCATATATTTT | TRBV20-1 | . | TRBD1 | TRBJ1-3
CASSSLGSYEQYF | TGTGCCAGCAGCTCACTTGGCTCCTACGAGCAGTACTTC | TRBV11-3 | many | . | TRBJ2-7
CASSFTGGAHYGYTF | TGCGCCAGCAGCTTTACAGGGGGCGCCCACTATGGCTACACCTTC | TRBV5-1 | many | TRBD1 | TRBJ1-2
CASSLGTGTNQPQHF | TGTGCCAGCAGCTTAGGAACTGGGACCAATCAGCCCCAGCATTTT | TRBV11-3 | many | . | TRBJ1-5
CATSEQTSGAYNEQFF | TGTGCCACCAGTGAACAGACTAGCGGGGCCTACAATGAGCAGTTCTTC | TRBV24-1 | . | TRBD2 | TRBJ2-1
CASSSDRANVLTF | TGTGCCAGCAGTAGCGATAGGGCCAACGTCCTGACTTTC | TRBV2 | . | . | TRBJ2-6
CASRTGVEGYTF | TGTGCCAGCAGGACCGGGGTCGAAGGCTACACCTTC | TRBV2 | . | . | TRBJ1-2
CATGGGVDDTEAFF | TGTGCCACCGGCGGAGGGGTTGATGATACTGAAGCTTTCTTT | TRBV15 | many | . | TRBJ1-1
CASSLAAGGPFEQYF | TGTGCCAGCAGCTTAGCGGCGGGAGGGCCGTTCGAGCAGTACTTC | TRBV7-9 | . | TRBD2 | TRBJ2-7
CASGNNRGGVGNQPQHF | TGTGCTAGTGGCAACAACCGTGGGGGAGTTGGCAATCAGCCCCAGCATTTT | TRBV12-5 | many | . | TRBJ1-5
CASSPRTGRTEAFF | TGTGCCAGCAGTCCCCGGACAGGGCGCACTGAAGCTTTCTTT | TRBV6-1 | . | TRBD1 | TRBJ1-1
CASSPDRSNQPQHF | TGTGCCAGCAGCCCAGACAGGTCCAATCAGCCCCAGCATTTT | TRBV7-9 | many | . | TRBJ1-5
CASSTGLPSTDTKYF | TGTGCCAGCAGCACGGGACTGCCTAGCACAGATACGAAGTATTTT | TRBV5-4 | . | . | TRBJ2-3
CASSEDRSKRETQYF | TGTGCCAGCAGTGAAGACAGGTCGAAAAGGGAGACCCAGTACTTC | TRBV2 | . | . | TRBJ2-5
CASSIGTATGELFF | TGTGCCAGTAGTATCGGGACAGCCACCGGGGAGCTGTTTTTT | TRBV19 | many | TRBD1 | TRBJ2-2
CASSERRSAKYDEQFF | TGTGCCAGCAGCGAGAGGCGGTCCGCAAAATACGATGAGCAGTTCTTC | TRBV7-6 | . | . | TRBJ2-1